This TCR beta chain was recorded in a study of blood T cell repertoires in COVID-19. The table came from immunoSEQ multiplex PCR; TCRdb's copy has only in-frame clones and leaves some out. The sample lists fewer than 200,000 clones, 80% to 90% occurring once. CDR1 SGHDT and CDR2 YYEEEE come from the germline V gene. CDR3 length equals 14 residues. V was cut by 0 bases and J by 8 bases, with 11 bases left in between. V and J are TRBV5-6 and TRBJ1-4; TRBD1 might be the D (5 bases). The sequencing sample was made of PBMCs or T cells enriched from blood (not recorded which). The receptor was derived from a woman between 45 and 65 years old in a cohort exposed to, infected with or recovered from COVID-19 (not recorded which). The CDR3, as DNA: TGTGCCAGCAGCTTGGGCGGACATGGGGAAAAACTGTTTTTT. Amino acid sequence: CASSLGGHGEKLFF.